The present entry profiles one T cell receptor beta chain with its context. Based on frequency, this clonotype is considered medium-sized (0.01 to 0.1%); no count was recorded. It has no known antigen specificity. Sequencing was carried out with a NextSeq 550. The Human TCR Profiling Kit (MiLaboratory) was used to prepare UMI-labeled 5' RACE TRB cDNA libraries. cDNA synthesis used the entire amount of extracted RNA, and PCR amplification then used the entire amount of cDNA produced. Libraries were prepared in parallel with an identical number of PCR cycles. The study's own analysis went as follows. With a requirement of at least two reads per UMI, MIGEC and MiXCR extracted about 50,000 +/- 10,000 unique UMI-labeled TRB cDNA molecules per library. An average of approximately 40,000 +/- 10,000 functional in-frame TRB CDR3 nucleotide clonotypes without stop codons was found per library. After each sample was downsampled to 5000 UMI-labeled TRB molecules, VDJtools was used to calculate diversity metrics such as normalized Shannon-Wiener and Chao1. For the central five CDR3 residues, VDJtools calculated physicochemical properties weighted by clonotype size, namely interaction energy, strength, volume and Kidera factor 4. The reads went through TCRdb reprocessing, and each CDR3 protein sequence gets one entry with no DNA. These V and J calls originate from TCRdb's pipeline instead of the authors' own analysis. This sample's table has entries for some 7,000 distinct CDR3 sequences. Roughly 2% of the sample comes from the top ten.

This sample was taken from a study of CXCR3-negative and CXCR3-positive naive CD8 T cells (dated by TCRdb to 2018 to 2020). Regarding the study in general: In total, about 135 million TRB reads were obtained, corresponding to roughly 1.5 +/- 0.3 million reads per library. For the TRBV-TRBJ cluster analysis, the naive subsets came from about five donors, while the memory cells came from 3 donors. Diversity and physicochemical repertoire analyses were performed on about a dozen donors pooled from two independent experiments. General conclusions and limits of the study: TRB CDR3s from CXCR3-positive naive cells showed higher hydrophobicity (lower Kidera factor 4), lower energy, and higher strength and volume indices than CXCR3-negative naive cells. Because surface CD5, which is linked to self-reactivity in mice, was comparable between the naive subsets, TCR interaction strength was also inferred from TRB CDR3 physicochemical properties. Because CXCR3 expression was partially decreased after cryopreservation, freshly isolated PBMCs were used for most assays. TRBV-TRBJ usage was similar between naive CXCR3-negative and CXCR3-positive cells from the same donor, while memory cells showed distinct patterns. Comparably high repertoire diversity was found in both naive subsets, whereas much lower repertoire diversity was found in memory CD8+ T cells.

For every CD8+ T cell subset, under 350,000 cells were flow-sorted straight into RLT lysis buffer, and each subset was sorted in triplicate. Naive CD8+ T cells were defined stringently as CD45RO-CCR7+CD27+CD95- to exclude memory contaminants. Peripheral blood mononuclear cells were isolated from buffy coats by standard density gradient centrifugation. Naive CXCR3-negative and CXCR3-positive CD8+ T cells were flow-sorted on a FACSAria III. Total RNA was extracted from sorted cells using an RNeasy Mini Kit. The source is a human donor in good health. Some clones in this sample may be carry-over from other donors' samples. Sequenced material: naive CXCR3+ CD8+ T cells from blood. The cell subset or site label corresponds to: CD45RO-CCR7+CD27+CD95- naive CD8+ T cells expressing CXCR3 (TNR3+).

The CDR3 sequence is CSASVPASGSPTLAKNIQYF. The chain was built from TRBV20-1 and TRBJ2-4; the TCRdb D gene call, TRBD2, has no DNA to confirm it. Taken from the germline V gene (reference sequence), the CDR1 and CDR2 loops are DFQATT and SNEGSKA. The CDR3 measures 20 amino acids from cysteine to phenylalanine. The record lacks a DNA sequence.